The sequence of this TCR beta chain was determined in a study of low-dose radiotherapy and immunotherapy resistance in tumors. Study background: Cohort 1 got 0.5 Gy per fraction every 2 weeks, 6.5 Gy in total. Each fraction given to Cohort 2 every two weeks delivered 1 Gy, and the total reached 13 Gy over 26 weeks.

As to time point: after trial treatment. Treatment of the sample: LDRT plus nivolumab, ipilimumab, low-dose cyclophosphamide and aspirin (RACIN trial). Advanced solid tumors without tumor-infiltrating lymphocytes were required for inclusion. Primers targeting TRAV and TRBV primed first-strand cDNA, covering alpha and beta chains. The authors ran 15 to 20 PCR cycles to amplify TCRs with a constant-region primer and V-primer adapter. MiXCR, applied by TCRdb to the reads, yields one record per CDR3 protein. Of roughly 40,000 distinct CDR3 sequences in the sample, less than 30% are singletons; the top ten hold around a tenth. Germline CDR1 MNHEY, CDR2 SMNVEV (reference sequence). The trim removed 5 bases at V and 4 bases at J, leaving 3 bases unmatched. The CDR3 extends over 13 amino acids.

This clonotype was sampled from a male donor with prostate cancer. The sample here was PBMCs, taken after low-dose radiotherapy plus immunotherapy. The gene calls are TRBV27 and TRBJ2-7; 9 nucleotides agree with TRBD1. This chain's CDR3 is CASSIQGAYEQYF. CDR3 coding DNA: TGTGCCAGCAGTATACAGGGGGCTTACGAGCAGTACTTC.